A single sample is the source of the 5 T cell receptor beta chains below, sequenced in a study of shared clonotypes between healthy human individuals. Measured with immunoSEQ multiplex PCR; TCRdb has only the in-frame clones, and not every one. The data contain roughly 760,000 clones, approximately 79% of them singletons. The sequenced sample was memory CD4+ T cells sorted from blood. The sample's subset: CD45RA-negative fraction. These receptors originate from a woman aged 25 to 45 in good health.

The V gene is TRBV27, the J gene TRBJ1-1; 9 bases match TRBD1. CDR3 length: 12 residues. The V gene end was trimmed by 5 bases and the J gene end by 11 bases; junction bases not matched to a gene: 6. Germline CDR1 MNHEY, CDR2 SMNVEV (reference sequence). CDR3 DNA sequence: TGTGCCAGCAGTACAGGGGGCGAGGGCGCTTTCTTT. It translates to CASSTGGEGAFF.

V is TRBV28 and J is TRBJ2-7; TRBD2 aligns across 9 bases. The trim removed 5 bases at V and 0 bases at J, leaving 5 bases unmatched. The CDR3 contains 15 residues. Germline-derived CDR1 and CDR2 are MDHEN and SYDVKM. CDR3: CASSKLAGGSYEQYF. The DNA of the CDR3 is TGTGCCAGCAGTAAACTAGCGGGTGGCTCCTACGAGCAGTACTTC.

The V gene is TRBV5-1, the J gene TRBJ2-4; 7 bases are a match to TRBD1. This CDR3 is built from 14 residues. The germline V gene has CDR1 SGHRS and CDR2 YFSETQ. The junction had 4 bases not matched to a gene; V was cut back by 0 bases and J by 7 bases. CDR3 residues: CASSLGTGVNIQYF. Written as DNA, the CDR3 is TGCGCCAGCAGCTTGGGTACAGGGGTTAACATTCAGTACTTC.

The chain employs TRBV28 and TRBJ2-7, with a weak D call TRBD2 (6 bases). This CDR3 is built from 15 residues. V lost 3 bases to trimming and J lost 5 bases, with 17 bases between them. Germline V gene lookup returns CDR1 MDHEN and CDR2 SYDVKM. The CDR3 DNA follows: TGTGCCAGCAGTTTGGGGACTCCCCTGTGGAACGAGCAGTACTTC. This codes for CASSLGTPLWNEQYF.

The genes are TRBV10-2 and TRBJ2-1, with 10 bases aligning to TRBD2. The length of the CDR3 is 16 residues. Looked up from germline, CDR1 is WSHSY and CDR2 is SAAADI. The ends lost 5 bases at V and 2 bases at J; junction bases unmatched: 6. Here the CDR3 reads CASSSLTSGAYNEQFF. CDR3 in DNA: TGCGCCAGCAGTTCCCTCACTAGCGGGGCCTACAATGAGCAGTTCTTC.